This TCR beta chain was profiled in a study of T cell changes during pregnancy in multiple sclerosis. This clone was seen once. Trimming took 2 bases from V and 2 from J, leaving 10 bases between them. The CDR3 sequence is 15 residues long. Germline CDR1 reads LNHDA; CDR2 reads SQIVND (reference sequence). Assay: immunoSEQ multiplex PCR; the TCRdb copy retains only in-frame clones and omits some. The sample holds about 67,000 clones; approximately 90% are singletons and the top ten take approximately 1.6%. The rearrangement links TRBV19 to TRBJ1-5; weak D call: TRBD1 (6 bases). This TCR derives from a female donor in good health, enrolled as a control in a pregnancy study. Sequences were derived from peripheral blood, sampled in the first trimester of pregnancy. The CDR3 coding sequence is TGTGCCAGTAGTATAAGCAGGGGCCGCAATCAGCCCCAGCATTTT. Translating it yields CASSISRGRNQPQHF.